One and the same sample provided the 22 T cell receptor beta chains below, sequenced in a study of neurological immune-mediated disorders. TCRdb itself ran the 5' RACE reads through MiXCR, one entry per CDR3 protein. The sample lists 65,000 to 85,000 distinct CDR3 sequences; 4.5% to 7.5% were seen once. Time point of the sample: longitudinal time-point 2. The sequenced material came from PBMCs. The receptors come from a woman in her sixties with multiple sclerosis.

At least ten counts were recorded for this clonotype. The chain carries TRBV5-1 and TRBJ1-4; maybe TRBD1 (6 bases). Germline CDR1 reads SGHRS; CDR2 reads YFSETQ. The V gene lost 4 bases and the J gene lost 6 bases, with 19 bases spanning the gap. This CDR3 is 16 amino acids long. This chain's CDR3 is CASSKNPQGPDEKLFF. In nucleotides, the CDR3 is TGCGCCAGCAGCAAAAACCCCCAGGGGCCCGATGAAAAACTGTTTTTT.

The chain employs TRBV19 and TRBJ2-6, with D possibly matching TRBD1 (6 bases). From germline, CDR1 is LNHDA and CDR2 SQIVND (reference sequence). CDR3 length: 18 residues. Deletions cut 0 bases from V and 1 base from J, with 13 bases between. CDR3 in amino acids: CASSIESPGVSGANVLTF. In DNA form, the CDR3 reads TGTGCCAGTAGTATAGAGTCTCCAGGGGTATCTGGGGCCAACGTCCTGACTTTC.

This clonotype was detected many times. This chain connects TRBV20-1 to TRBJ1-5, with 7 bases lining up with TRBD1. This CDR3 region has 15 residues. Germline V lookup: CDR1 DFQATT, CDR2 SNEGSKA (reference sequence). Losses at the gene ends were 6 bases for V and 1 base for J; bases not matched to a gene: 9. CDR3 bases: TGCAGTGCCCCCGACAGGGAACTAAGCAATCAGCCCCAGCATTTT. Translation gives CSAPDRELSNQPQHF.

This clonotype showed up many times. V and J are TRBV20-1 and TRBJ2-4; 7 bases map to TRBD1. CDR3 length: 17 amino acids. The germline gives CDR1 DFQATT, CDR2 SNEGSKA (reference sequence). With V trimmed by 5 bases and J by 7 bases, 20 bases remained unmatched. The CDR3 here is CSAQPGQFALISNIQYF. In DNA, the CDR3 is TGCAGTGCTCAACCGGGACAGTTTGCTCTCATCTCGAACATTCAGTACTTC.

Many counts were recorded for this clonotype. V gene TRBV3-1 combines with J gene TRBJ1-1; D unclear. Germline loops: CDR1 LGHDT, CDR2 YNNKEL (reference sequence). This CDR3 spans 16 amino acids. V lost 3 bases and J lost 0, with 14 bases in between. The CDR3: CASSQGMLEVNTEAFF. CDR3 coding DNA: TGTGCCAGCAGCCAGGGGATGCTGGAGGTGAACACTGAAGCTTTCTTT.

This clonotype was detected ten times or more. The chain combines TRBV5-1 with TRBJ1-1; D not resolved. The V end lost 4 bases, the J end lost 3 bases, and 16 bases lay between the germline ends. From germline, CDR1 is SGHRS and CDR2 YFSETQ. The length of the CDR3 is 15 residues. The CDR3: CASSEVPRRHTEAFF. Written as DNA, the CDR3 is TGCGCCAGCAGCGAAGTACCCAGACGACACACTGAAGCTTTCTTT.

The sample holds many counts of this clonotype. The chain is built from TRBV11-2 and TRBJ2-5; D is possibly TRBD2 (6 bases). This CDR3 has 17 residues. V lost 0 bases to trimming and J lost 5 bases, with 19 bases between them. Germline CDR1 and CDR2: SGHAT and FQNNGV. CDR3 in DNA: TGTGCCAGCAGCTTAGATCCGGGACTCCCCAGAGCTGAGACCCAGTACTTC. Translated, it gives CASSLDPGLPRAETQYF.

This clonotype was counted many times. This chain connects TRBV7-9 to TRBJ2-7; the match to TRBD2 covers 8 bases. The germline V gene has CDR1 SEHNR and CDR2 FQNEAQ (reference sequence). The CDR3 runs to 14 residues. V lost 0 bases and J lost 4; bases outside the gene matches: 2. CDR3 region: CASSLAAGVYEQYF. CDR3 bases: TGTGCCAGCAGCTTAGCAGCGGGGGTTTACGAGCAGTACTTC.

This chain links TRBV7-2 with TRBJ1-2; no reliable D call. Trimming stripped 7 bases from V and 7 bases from J, with 22 bases between. This CDR3 comprises 15 residues. Looked up from germline, CDR1 is SGHTA and CDR2 is FQGNSA. This CDR3 is CASNPWTGLSGGYTF. CDR3 sequence (DNA): TGTGCCAGCAACCCTTGGACCGGCCTTTCGGGTGGCTACACCTTC.

This clonotype was detected many times. V and J are TRBV21-1 and TRBJ2-3; the table's D call, TRBD1, was not checked against the DNA. TRBV21-1 is designated a pseudogene. The CDR3 is 15 amino acids. CDR3 DNA: TGTGCCAGCAGCAAAGTCCAGGGTCGTACAGATACGCAGTATTTT. This codes for CASSKVQGRTDTQYF.

This clonotype was seen repeatedly, ten times or more. This chain connects TRBV15 to TRBJ1-2, with D uncertain. This CDR3 is built from 14 residues. From germline, CDR1 is LNHNV and CDR2 YYDKDF (reference sequence). Between the trimmed V and J ends, which lost 0 bases and 2 bases, there was a span of 7 bases. CDR3 DNA: TGTGCCACCAGCAGAGATGGAGGGAACTATGGCTACACCTTC. This gives the protein CATSRDGGNYGYTF.

This clonotype was recorded at least ten times. The chain links TRBV6-1 to TRBJ2-2; unclear D gene. Trimming took 3 bases from V and 2 from J, leaving 10 bases between them. The length of the CDR3 is 15 residues. Germline V gene lookup returns CDR1 MNHNS and CDR2 SASEGT. This CDR3 reads CASSEILDNTGELFF. As DNA, the CDR3 is TGTGCCAGCAGTGAGATATTAGACAACACCGGGGAGCTGTTTTTT.

This clonotype was detected a few times. This sequence joins TRBV20-1 and TRBJ1-5; no clear D gene. The CDR3 consists of 14 residues. Per germline, CDR1 DFQATT and CDR2 SNEGSKA (reference sequence). Trimming took 1 base from V and 4 from J, leaving 11 bases between them. This CDR3 is CSARGEETNQPQHF. The CDR3 DNA sequence: TGCAGTGCTAGAGGAGAGGAGACTAATCAGCCCCAGCATTTT.

A few counts support this clonotype. This rearrangement joins TRBV6-1 to TRBJ1-2, with D tentatively TRBD1 (5 bases). Germline assignment: CDR1 MNHNS and CDR2 SASEGT. V was shortened by 7 bases and J by 4 bases, with 16 bases between the two germline ends. The CDR3 runs to 14 residues. The CDR3 reads CASTVGDASYGYTF. For the CDR3, the DNA is TGTGCCAGCACCGTGGGGGACGCATCCTATGGCTACACCTTC.

This clonotype was seen ten or more times. The rearrangement uses TRBV3-1 and TRBJ1-1; D unclear. Trimming removed 1 base from V and 5 bases from J, with 2 bases in between. CDR1 and CDR2 (germline): LGHDT, YNNKEL (reference sequence). The CDR3 has 11 amino acids. The CDR3 nucleotides read TGTGCCAGCAGCCAAGGAACTGAAGCTTTCTTT. This translates into CASSQGTEAFF.

This clonotype came up many times. The rearrangement links TRBV5-6 to TRBJ2-2; no clear D. Germline V gene data show CDR1 as SGHDT and CDR2 as YYEEEE. Deletions cut 0 bases from V and 4 bases from J, with 7 bases between. CDR3 length equals 14 residues. CDR3 bases: TGTGCCAGCAGCTTGGGGGGTCTCACCGGGGAGCTGTTTTTT. Encoded protein: CASSLGGLTGELFF.

Ten or more counts support this clonotype. The chain joins TRBV7-9 to TRBJ2-2; a possible D gene is TRBD1 (6 bases). The CDR3 covers 18 residues. V was clipped by 4 bases and J by 4 bases, with 22 bases between them. The V gene's germline CDR1 is SEHNR and CDR2 FQNEAQ (reference sequence). The CDR3 sequence: CASSSRSPGHIGTGELFF. The CDR3 DNA reads as TGTGCCAGCAGCTCCCGATCACCGGGACACATAGGCACCGGGGAGCTGTTTTTT. Filled out from reference TRBV7-9 and TRBJ2-2, the complete variable domain reads DTGVSQNPRHKITKRGQNVTFRCDPISEHNRLYWYRQTLGQGPEFLTYFQNEAQLEKSRLLSDRFSAERPKGSFSTLEIQRTEQGDSAMYLCASSSRSPGHIGTGELFFGEGSRLTVL.

This clonotype was picked up many times. This chain links TRBV5-1 with TRBJ1-4, with D tentatively TRBD1 (6 bases). The germline V gene has CDR1 SGHRS and CDR2 YFSETQ. The V gene lost 4 bases and the J gene lost 8 bases, with 24 bases spanning the gap. This CDR3 spans 17 amino acids. CDR3 amino acids: CASSKEPQGSGGEKLFF. The CDR3 coding sequence is TGCGCCAGCAGCAAAGAGCCGCAGGGGTCGGGAGGCGAAAAACTGTTTTTT.

The table lists this clonotype with many counts. CDR3 amino acids: CASSQESGTKNIQYF. The DNA for the CDR3 is TGCGCCAGCAGCCAAGAGTCAGGGACCAAAAACATTCAGTACTTC. The rearrangement uses TRBV4-1 and TRBJ2-4; the D gene is possibly TRBD1 (5 bases). V shed 0 bases and J shed 2 bases, with 8 bases lying between them. CDR3 length: 15 residues. Germline assignment: CDR1 MGHRA and CDR2 YSYEKL.

This clonotype was detected ten times or more. V is TRBV20-1 and J is TRBJ2-1; a weak D match, TRBD2 (6 bases). V gave up 6 bases and J gave up 7 bases, with 19 bases separating them. The V gene's germline CDR1 is DFQATT and CDR2 SNEGSKA (reference sequence). CDR3 length equals 14 residues. The CDR3 protein is CSAKTGVGPNEQFF. CDR3 nucleotide sequence: TGCAGTGCCAAGACGGGGGTCGGACCTAATGAGCAGTTCTTC.

This clonotype was seen ten or more times. The rearrangement uses TRBV6-5 and TRBJ1-4, with D hard to call. Germline values: CDR1 MNHEY, CDR2 SVGAGI. Trimming left V 6 bases short and J 0 bases short, with 20 bases between. The CDR3 totals 18 residues. The DNA of the CDR3 is TGTGCCAGCAGAAGACGCCCACACCGACCTACAACTAATGAAAAACTGTTTTTT. It yields the protein CASRRRPHRPTTNEKLFF.

In this sample, this clonotype turned up many times. The chain couples TRBV20-1 to TRBJ2-1; 9 bases are a match to TRBD1. The germline V gene encodes CDR1 DFQATT and CDR2 SNEGSKA (reference sequence). The CDR3 spans 13 residues. The CDR3 protein is CSKTGGSYNEQFF. In DNA, the CDR3 is TGCAGCAAGACAGGGGGCTCCTACAATGAGCAGTTCTTC.